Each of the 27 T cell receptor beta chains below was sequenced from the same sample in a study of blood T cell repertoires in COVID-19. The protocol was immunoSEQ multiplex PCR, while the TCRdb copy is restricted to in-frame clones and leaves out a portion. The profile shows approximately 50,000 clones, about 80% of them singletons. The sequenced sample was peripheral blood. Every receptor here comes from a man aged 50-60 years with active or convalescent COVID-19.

CDR3 sequence (DNA): TGTGCCAGCAAAAGGGGAAAGGAAGCTTTCTTT. It specifies CASKRGKEAFF. This rearrangement joins TRBV12-3 or TRBV12-4 to TRBJ1-1; tentative D call: TRBD1 (5 bases). CDR3 length equals 11 residues. Trimming shortened V by 7 bases and J by 8 bases, and 11 bases separated the two germline ends.

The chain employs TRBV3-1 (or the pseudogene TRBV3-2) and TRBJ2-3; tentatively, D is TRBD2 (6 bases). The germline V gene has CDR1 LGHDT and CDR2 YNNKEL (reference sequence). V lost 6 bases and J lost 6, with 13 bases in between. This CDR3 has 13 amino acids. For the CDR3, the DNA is TGTGCCAGCAGACCCGGGGGAGTGGATACGCAGTATTTT. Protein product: CASRPGGVDTQYF.

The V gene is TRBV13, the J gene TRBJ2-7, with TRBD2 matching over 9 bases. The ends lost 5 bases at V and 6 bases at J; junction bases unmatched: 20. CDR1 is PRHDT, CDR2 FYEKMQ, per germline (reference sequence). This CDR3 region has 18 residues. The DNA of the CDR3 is TGTGCCAGCAGCCAGACTAGCGGAGGGAACCCTCTTGGCGGCGAGCAGTACTTC. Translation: CASSQTSGGNPLGGEQYF.

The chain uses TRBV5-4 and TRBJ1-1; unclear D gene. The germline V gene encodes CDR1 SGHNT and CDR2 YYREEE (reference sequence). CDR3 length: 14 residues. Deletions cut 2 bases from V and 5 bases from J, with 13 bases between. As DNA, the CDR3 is TGTGCCAGCAGCTTAGATGGTTCGAGAACTGAAGCTTTCTTT. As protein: CASSLDGSRTEAFF.

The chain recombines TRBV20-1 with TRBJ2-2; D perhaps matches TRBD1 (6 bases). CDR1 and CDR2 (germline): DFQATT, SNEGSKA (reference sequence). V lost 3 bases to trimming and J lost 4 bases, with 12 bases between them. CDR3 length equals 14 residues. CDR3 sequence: CSASQGFITGELFF. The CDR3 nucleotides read TGCAGTGCTAGTCAGGGGTTTATCACCGGGGAGCTGTTTTTT.

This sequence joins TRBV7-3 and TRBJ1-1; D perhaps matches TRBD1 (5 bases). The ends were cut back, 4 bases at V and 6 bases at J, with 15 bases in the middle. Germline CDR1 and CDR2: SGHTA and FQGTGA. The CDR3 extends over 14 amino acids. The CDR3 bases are TGTGCCAGCAGCTCACAGCCGGGGGTCGCTGAAGCTTTCTTT. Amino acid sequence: CASSSQPGVAEAFF.

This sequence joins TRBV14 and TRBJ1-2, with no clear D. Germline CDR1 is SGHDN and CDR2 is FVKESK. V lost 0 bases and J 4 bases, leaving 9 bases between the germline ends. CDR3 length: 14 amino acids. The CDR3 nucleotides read TGTGCCAGCAGCCAAGATCCGTCCAGCTATGGCTACACCTTC. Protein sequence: CASSQDPSSYGYTF. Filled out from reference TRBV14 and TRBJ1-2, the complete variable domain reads EAGVTQFPSHSVIEKGQTVTLRCDPISGHDNLYWYRRVMGKEIKFLLHFVKESKQDESGMPNNRFLAERTGGTYSTLKVQPAELEDSGVYFCASSQDPSSYGYTFGSGTRLTVV.

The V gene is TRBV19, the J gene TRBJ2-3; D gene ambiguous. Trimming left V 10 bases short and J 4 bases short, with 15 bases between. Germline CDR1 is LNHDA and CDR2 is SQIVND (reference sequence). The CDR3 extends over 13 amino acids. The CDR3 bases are TGTGCCACCAAGACTGCCTGGTCAGATACGCAGTATTTT. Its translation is CATKTAWSDTQYF.

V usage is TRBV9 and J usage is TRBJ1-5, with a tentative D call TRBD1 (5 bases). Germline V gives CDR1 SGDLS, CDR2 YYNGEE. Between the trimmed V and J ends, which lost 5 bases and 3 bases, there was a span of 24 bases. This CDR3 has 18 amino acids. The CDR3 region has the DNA TGTGCCAGCAGAGACGACAGTGGGGGGATAGGGTACAATCAGCCCCAGCATTTT. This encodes CASRDDSGGIGYNQPQHF.

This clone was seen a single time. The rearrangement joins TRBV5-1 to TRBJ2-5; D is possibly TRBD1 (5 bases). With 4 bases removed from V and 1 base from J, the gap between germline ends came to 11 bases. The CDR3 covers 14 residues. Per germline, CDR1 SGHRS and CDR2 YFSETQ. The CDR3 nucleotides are TGCGCCAGCAGCCTACAGACAGTCCAAGAGACCCAGTACTTC. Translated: CASSLQTVQETQYF.

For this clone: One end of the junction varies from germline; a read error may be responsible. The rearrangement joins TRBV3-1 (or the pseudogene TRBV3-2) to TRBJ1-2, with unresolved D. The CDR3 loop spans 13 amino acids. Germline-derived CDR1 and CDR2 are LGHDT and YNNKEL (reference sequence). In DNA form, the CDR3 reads TGTGCCAGCAGTCAAGAGCGGGGAGGAGGCTACACCTTC. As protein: CASSQERGGGYTF.

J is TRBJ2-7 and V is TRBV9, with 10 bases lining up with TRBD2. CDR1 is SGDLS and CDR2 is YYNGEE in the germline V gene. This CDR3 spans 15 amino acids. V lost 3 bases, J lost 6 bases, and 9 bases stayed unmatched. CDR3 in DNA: TGTGCCAGCAGCGCGTACTCAGCGGGAGGGGGCGAGCAGTACTTC. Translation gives CASSAYSAGGGEQYF.

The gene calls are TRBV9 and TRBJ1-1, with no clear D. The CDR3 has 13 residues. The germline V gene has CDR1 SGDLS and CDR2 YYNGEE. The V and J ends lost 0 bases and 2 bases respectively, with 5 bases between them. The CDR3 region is CASSVDSNTEAFF. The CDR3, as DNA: TGTGCCAGCAGCGTAGATTCTAACACTGAAGCTTTCTTT.

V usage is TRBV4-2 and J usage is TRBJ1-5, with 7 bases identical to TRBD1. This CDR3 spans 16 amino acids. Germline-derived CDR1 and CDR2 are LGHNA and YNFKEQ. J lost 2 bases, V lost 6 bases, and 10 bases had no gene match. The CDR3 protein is CASSDRVREGNQPQHF. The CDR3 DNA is TGTGCCAGCAGTGACAGGGTGCGGGAGGGCAATCAGCCCCAGCATTTT.

The CDR3 spells CASSLVGGISGNQPQHF. CDR3 DNA sequence: TGTGCCAGCAGCTTAGTAGGCGGAATCTCGGGCAATCAGCCCCAGCATTTT. The chain uses TRBV7-6 and TRBJ1-5; D not certain. Germline CDR1 SGHVS, CDR2 FNYEAQ. This CDR3 has 17 residues. The V end lost 1 base, the J end lost 2 bases, and 15 bases lay between the germline ends.

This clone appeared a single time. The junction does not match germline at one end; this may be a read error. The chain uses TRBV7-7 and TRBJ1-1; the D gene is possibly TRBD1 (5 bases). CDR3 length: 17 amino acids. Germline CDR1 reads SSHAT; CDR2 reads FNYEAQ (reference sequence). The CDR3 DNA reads TGTGCTAGCAGCTCAAATTGCGGGGGGGATATGAACACTGAAGCTTTCTTT. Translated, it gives CASSSNCGGDMNTEAFF.

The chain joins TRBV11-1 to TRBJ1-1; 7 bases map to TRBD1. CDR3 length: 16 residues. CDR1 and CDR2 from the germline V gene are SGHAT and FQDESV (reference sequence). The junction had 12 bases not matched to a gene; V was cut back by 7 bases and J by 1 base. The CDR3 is CASTPTGDPSNTEAFF. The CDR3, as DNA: TGTGCCAGCACCCCCACAGGGGACCCTTCGAACACTGAAGCTTTCTTT.

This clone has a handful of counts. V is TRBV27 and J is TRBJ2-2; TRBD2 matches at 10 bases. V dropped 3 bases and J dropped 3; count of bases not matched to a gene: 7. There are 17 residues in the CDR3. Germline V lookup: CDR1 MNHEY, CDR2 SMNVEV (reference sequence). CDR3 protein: CASSLNLLAGDTGELFF. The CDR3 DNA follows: TGTGCCAGCAGTTTGAATTTGCTAGCGGGAGACACCGGGGAGCTGTTTTTT.

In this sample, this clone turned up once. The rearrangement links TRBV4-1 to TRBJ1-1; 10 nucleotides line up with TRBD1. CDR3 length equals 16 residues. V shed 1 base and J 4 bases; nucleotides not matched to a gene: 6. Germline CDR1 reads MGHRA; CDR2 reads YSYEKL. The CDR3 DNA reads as TGCGCCAGCAGCCAAGGTACCGGGACAGGGGCCACTGAAGCTTTCTTT. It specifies CASSQGTGTGATEAFF.

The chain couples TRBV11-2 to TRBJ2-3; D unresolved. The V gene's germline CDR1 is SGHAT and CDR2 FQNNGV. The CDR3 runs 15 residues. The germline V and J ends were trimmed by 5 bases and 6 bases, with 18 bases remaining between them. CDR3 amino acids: CASSQMGRIADTQYF. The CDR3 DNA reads TGTGCCAGCAGCCAAATGGGCAGGATCGCGGATACGCAGTATTTT.

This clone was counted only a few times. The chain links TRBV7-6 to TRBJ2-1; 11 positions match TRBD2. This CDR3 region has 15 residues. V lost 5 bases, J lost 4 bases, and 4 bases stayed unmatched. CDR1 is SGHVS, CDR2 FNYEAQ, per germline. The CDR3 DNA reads TGTGCCAGCAGCACGGGACTAGCGGAGTACAATGAGCAGTTCTTC. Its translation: CASSTGLAEYNEQFF.

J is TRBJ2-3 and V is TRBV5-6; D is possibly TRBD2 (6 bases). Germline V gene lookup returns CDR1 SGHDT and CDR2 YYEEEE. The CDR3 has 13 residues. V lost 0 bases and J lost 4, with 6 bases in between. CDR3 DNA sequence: TGTGCCAGCAGCTTGGTAGCGGCAGATACGCAGTATTTT. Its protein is CASSLVAADTQYF.

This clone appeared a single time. The CDR3 DNA sequence: TGTGCCAGCAGCCCCTCACCGGGACTAGCGGGAGTTGGAGATACGCAGTATTTT. Translated, it gives CASSPSPGLAGVGDTQYF. The V gene is TRBV5-6, the J gene TRBJ2-3, with 14 bases matching TRBD2. Germline assignment: CDR1 SGHDT and CDR2 YYEEEE. The CDR3 covers 18 residues. V lost 4 bases to trimming and J lost 5 bases; unmatched junction nucleotides: 12.

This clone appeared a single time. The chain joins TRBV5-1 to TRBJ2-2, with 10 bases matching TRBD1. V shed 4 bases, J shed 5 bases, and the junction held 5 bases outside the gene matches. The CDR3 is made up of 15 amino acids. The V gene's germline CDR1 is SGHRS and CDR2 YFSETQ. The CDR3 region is CASSEQGQGTGELFF. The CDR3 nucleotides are TGCGCCAGCAGCGAGCAGGGACAGGGGACCGGGGAGCTGTTTTTT.

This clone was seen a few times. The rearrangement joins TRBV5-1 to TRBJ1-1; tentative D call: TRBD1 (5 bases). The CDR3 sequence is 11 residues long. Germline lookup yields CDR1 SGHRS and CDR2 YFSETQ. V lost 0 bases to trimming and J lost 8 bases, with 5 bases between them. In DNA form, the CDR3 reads TGCGCCAGCAGCTTGGGACAGGAAGCTTTCTTT. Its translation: CASSLGQEAFF.

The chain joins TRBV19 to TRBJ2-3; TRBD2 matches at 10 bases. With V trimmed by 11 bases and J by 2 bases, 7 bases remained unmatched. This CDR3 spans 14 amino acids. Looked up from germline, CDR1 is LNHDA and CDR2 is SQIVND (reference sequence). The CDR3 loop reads CALSAGGITDTQYF. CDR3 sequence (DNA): TGTGCCTTATCAGCGGGAGGGATCACAGATACGCAGTATTTT.

Written as DNA, the CDR3 is TGTGCCAGCAGCCAAGGCACGAGCCGCTATGGCTACACCTTC. It specifies CASSQGTSRYGYTF. This chain uses TRBV3-1 (or the pseudogene TRBV3-2) with TRBJ1-2, with D unclear. The CDR3 is made up of 14 amino acids. From germline, CDR1 is LGHDT and CDR2 YNNKEL (reference sequence). The V gene lost 1 base and the J gene lost 4 bases, with 10 bases spanning the gap.